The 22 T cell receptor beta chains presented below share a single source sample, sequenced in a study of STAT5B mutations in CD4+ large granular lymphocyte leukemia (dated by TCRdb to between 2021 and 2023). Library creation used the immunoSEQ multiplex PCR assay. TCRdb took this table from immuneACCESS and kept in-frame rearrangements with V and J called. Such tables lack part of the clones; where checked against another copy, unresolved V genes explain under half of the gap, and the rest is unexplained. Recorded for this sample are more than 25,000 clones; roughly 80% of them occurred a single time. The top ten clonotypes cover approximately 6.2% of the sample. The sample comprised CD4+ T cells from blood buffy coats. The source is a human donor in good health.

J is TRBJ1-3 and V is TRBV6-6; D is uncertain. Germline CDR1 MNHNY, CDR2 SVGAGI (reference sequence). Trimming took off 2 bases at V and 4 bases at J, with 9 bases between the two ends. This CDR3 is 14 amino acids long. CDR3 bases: TGTGCCAGCAGTTACGGGGTAGAGGGAAACACCATATATTTT. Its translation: CASSYGVEGNTIYF.

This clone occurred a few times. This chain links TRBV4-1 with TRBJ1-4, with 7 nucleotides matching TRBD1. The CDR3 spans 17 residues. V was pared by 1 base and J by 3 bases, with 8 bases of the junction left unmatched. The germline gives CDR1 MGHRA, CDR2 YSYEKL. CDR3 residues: CASSQASSGTANEKLFF. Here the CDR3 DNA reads TGCGCCAGCAGCCAAGCCTCATCCGGGACAGCTAATGAAAAACTGTTTTTT.

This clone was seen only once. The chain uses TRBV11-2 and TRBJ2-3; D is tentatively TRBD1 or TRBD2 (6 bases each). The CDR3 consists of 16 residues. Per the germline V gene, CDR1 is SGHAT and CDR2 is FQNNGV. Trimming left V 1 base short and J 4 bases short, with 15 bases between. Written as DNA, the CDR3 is TGTGCCAGCAGCTTAGGCACGGGGGCGAACTCAGATACGCAGTATTTT. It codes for CASSLGTGANSDTQYF.

The CDR3, as DNA: TGCGCCAGTCTTCGTGGGGAGCAGTACTTC. This encodes CASLRGEQYF. The chain is built from TRBV4-1 and TRBJ2-5; the D gene is possibly TRBD2 (5 bases). Looked up from germline, CDR1 is MGHRA and CDR2 is YSYEKL. The V end was cut by 9 bases, the J end by 11 bases, with 13 bases between. The length of the CDR3 is 10 residues.

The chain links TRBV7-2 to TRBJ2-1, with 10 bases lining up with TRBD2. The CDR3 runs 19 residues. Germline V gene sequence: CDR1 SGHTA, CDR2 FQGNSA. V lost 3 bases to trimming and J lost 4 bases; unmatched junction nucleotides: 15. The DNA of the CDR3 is TGTGCCAGCAGCTTCCCCGCAGGTTCCGGGACTAGCGCTTACAATGAGCAGTTCTTC. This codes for CASSFPAGSGTSAYNEQFF.

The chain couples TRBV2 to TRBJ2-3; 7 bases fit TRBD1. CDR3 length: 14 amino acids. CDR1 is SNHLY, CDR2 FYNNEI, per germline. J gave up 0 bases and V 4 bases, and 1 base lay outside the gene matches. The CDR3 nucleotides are TGTGCCAGCAGTGGACAGGGTAGCACAGATACGCAGTATTTT. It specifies CASSGQGSTDTQYF.

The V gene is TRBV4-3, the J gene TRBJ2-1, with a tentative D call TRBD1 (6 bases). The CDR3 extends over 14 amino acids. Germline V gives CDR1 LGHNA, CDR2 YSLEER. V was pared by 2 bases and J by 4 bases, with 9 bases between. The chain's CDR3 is CASSQSTGYNEQFF. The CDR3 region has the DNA TGCGCCAGCAGCCAAAGTACAGGGTACAATGAGCAGTTCTTC.

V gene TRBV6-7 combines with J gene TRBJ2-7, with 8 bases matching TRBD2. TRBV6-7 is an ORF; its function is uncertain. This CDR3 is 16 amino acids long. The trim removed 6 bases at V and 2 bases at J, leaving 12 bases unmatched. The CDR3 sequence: CASSWTSQTYTYEQYV. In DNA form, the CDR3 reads TGTGCCAGCAGCTGGACTAGCCAGACTTATACCTACGAGCAGTACGTC.

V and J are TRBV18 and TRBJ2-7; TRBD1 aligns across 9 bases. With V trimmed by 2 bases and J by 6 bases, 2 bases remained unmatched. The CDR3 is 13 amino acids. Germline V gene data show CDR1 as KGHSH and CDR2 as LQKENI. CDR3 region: CASSPTQGAEQYF. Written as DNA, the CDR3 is TGTGCCAGCTCACCAACACAGGGGGCCGAGCAGTACTTC.

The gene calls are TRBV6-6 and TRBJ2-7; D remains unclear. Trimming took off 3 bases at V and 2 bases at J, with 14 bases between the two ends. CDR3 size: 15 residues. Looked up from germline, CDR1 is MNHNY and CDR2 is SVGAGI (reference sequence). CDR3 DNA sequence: TGTGCCAGCAGTTATAAGGTCCCCACCACCTACGAGCAGTACTTC. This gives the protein CASSYKVPTTYEQYF.

CDR3 loop: CASSFPSKTGGADTDTQYF. Here the CDR3 DNA reads TGTGCCAGCAGCTTCCCCTCCAAAACAGGGGGCGCCGACACAGATACGCAGTATTTT. The chain couples TRBV7-6 to TRBJ2-3, with TRBD1 matching over 9 bases. The V gene's germline CDR1 is SGHVS and CDR2 FNYEAQ. The CDR3 has 19 amino acids. V lost 3 bases and J lost 2; bases outside the gene matches: 15.

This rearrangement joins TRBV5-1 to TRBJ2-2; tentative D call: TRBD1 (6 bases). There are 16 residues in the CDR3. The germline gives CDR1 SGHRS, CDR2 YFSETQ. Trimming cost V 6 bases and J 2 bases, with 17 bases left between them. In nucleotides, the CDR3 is TGCGCCAGCAACCCTCAGGCCGGGACAAACACCGGGGAGCTGTTTTTT. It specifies CASNPQAGTNTGELFF.

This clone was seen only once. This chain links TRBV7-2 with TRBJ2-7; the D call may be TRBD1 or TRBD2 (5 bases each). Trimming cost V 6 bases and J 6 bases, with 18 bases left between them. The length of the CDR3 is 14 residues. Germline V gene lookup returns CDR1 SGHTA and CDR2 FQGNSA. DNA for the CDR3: TGTGCCAGCAGTCTTGGGGGAGCATTCGCCGAGCAGTACTTC. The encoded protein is CASSLGGAFAEQYF.

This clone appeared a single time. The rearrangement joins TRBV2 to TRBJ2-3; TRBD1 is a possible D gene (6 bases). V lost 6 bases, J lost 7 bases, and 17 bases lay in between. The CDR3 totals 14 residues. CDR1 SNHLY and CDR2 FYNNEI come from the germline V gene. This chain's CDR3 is CASRLAQGGNTQYF. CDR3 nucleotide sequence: TGTGCCAGCAGGCTGGCACAGGGTGGGAATACGCAGTATTTT.

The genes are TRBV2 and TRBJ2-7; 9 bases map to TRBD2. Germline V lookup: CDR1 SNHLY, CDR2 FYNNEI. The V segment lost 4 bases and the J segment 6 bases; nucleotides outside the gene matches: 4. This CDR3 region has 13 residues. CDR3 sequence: CASSAGTSSEQYV. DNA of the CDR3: TGTGCCAGCAGTGCCGGGACTAGCAGCGAGCAGTACGTC.

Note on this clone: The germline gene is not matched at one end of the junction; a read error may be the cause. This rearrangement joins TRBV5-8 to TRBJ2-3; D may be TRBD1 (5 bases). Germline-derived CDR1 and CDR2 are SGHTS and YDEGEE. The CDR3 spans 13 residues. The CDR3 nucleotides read TGTGCCAGCAGCCGACAGATTACAGATACGCGGTATTTT. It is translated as CASSRQITDTRYF.

The CDR3 DNA sequence: TGTGCCAGCGGGGAGGGGGCAGCGCCATACAATGAGCAGTTCTTC. This sequence encodes CASGEGAAPYNEQFF. The chain couples TRBV6-6 to TRBJ2-1; D may correspond to TRBD1 or TRBD2 (7 bases each). This CDR3 region has 15 residues. V was pared by 8 bases and J by 4 bases, with 18 bases between. The germline V gene encodes CDR1 MNHNY and CDR2 SVGAGI (reference sequence).

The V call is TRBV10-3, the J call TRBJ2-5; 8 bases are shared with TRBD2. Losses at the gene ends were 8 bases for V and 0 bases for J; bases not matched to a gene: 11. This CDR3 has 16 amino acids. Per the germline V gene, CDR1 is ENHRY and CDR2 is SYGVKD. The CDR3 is CAISGGAGEDQETQYF. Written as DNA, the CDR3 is TGTGCCATCTCGGGGGGAGCGGGGGAGGACCAAGAGACCCAGTACTTC.

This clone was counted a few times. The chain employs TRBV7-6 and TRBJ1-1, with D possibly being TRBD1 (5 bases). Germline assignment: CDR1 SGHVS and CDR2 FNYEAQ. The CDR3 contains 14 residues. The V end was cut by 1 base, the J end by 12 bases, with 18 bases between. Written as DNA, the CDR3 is TGTGCCAGCAGCTTAGTCGTTCTTCAGGGAGGGTCTTTCTTT. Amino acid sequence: CASSLVVLQGGSFF. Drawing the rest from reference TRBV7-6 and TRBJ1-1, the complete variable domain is GAGVSQSPRYKVTKRGQDVALRCDPISGHVSLYWYRQALGQGPEFLTYFNYEAQQDKSGLPNDRFSAERPEGSISTLTIQRTEQRDSAMYRCASSLVVLQGGSFFGQGTRLTVV.

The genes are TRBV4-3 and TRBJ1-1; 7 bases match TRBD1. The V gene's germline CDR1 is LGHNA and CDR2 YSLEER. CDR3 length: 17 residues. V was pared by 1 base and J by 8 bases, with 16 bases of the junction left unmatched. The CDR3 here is CASSQVEIQGTATEAFF. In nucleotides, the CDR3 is TGCGCCAGCAGCCAAGTAGAAATTCAGGGGACAGCTACAGAAGCTTTCTTT.

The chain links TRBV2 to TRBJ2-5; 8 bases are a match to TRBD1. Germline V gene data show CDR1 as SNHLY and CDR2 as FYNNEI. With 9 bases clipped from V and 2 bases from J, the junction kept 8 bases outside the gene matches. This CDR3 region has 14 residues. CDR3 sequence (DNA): TGTGCCAGTACCTCGGGACAGGAGCAAGAGACCCAGTACTTC. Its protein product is CASTSGQEQETQYF. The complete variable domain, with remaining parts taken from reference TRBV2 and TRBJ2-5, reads EPEVTQTPSHQVTQMGQEVILRCVPISNHLYFYWYRQILGQKVEFLVSFYNNEISEKSEIFDDQFSVERPDGSNFTLKIRSTKLEDSAMYFCASTSGQEQETQYFGPGTRLLVL.

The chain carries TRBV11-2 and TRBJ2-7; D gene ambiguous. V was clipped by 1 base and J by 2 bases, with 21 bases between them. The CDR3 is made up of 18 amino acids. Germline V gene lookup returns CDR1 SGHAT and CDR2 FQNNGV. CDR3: CASSLARRPDPDTYEQYF. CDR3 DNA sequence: TGTGCCAGCAGCTTAGCGAGGCGGCCAGACCCCGACACCTACGAGCAGTACTTC.